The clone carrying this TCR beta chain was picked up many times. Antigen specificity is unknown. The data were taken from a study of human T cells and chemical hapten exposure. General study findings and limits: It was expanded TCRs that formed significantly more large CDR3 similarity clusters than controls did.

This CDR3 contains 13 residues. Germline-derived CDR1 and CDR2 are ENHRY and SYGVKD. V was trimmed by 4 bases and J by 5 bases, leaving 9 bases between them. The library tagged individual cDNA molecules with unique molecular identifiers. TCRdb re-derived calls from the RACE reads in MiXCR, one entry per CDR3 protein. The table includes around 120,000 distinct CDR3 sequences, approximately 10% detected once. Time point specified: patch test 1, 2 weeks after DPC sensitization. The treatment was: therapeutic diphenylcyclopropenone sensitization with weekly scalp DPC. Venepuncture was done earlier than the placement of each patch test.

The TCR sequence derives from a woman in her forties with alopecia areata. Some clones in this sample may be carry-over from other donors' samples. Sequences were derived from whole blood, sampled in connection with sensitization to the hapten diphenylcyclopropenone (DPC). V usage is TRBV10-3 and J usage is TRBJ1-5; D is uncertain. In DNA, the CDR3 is TGTGCCATCAGTGGAACAACGGATCAGCCCCAGCATTTT. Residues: CAISGTTDQPQHF.